This T cell receptor (beta chain) stems from a study of shared clonotypes between healthy human individuals. Study outcomes and limitations: Richness estimates generally favored naive over memory subsets. The expectation was that sequencing depth would affect clonotype sharing among donors. The sharing of 4% to 5.5% of naive CD4 clonotypes was seen across a handful of donors.

Sequenced by immunoSEQ multiplex PCR; TCRdb stores in-frame clones only, minus some. The sample includes approximately 2,000,000 clones, less than 95% of them seen just once. Comments on this clone: Its antigen is as yet unknown.

A CD45RA+ naive subset and a CD45RA-negative memory subset were split from CD4+ cells. Unmatched junction bases numbered 14, after V lost 4 bases and J lost 10 bases. Germline assignment: CDR1 SEHNR and CDR2 FQNEAQ (reference sequence). This CDR3 is built from 16 residues. The chain joins TRBV7-9 to TRBJ2-1; 9 bases map to TRBD1. The TCR comes from a man between 18 and 35 years old in good health. Some clones in this sample may be carry-over from other donors' samples. The sample was naive CD4+ T cells from PBMCs. Subset denoted: CD45RA+ positively selected. CDR3 loop: CASSSRRDRVMLEQFF. CDR3 coding DNA: TGTGCCAGCAGCTCACGGAGGGACAGGGTGATGCTAGAGCAGTTCTTC.